What follows describes a single T cell receptor (beta chain). The CDR3 contains 14 residues. Germline CDR1 is SGHRS and CDR2 is YFSETQ. The V end lost 6 bases, the J end lost 0 bases, and 11 bases lay between the germline ends. The sample is drawn from a study of OX40 agonist ivuxolimab in advanced cancers. Measured with immunoSEQ multiplex PCR; TCRdb has only the in-frame clones, and not every one. The repertoire holds about 21,000 clones, with about 81% as singletons. The TCR comes from an adult with an advanced solid tumor such as melanoma, head and neck, liver or kidney cancer. J is TRBJ2-3 and V is TRBV5-1; no definite D call. This material consisted of CD4+ or CD8+ T cells sorted from blood, taken in a trial of the OX40 agonist ivuxolimab. The CDR3 loop reads CASKRTVSTDTQYF. In DNA form, the CDR3 reads TGCGCCAGCAAACGGACGGTGAGCACAGATACGCAGTATTTT.